The TCR beta chain described here comes from a study of T cells in Graves' hyperthyroidism and ophthalmopathy. The investigators amplified TCR beta CDR3 regions from RNA transcripts. First-round RT-PCR with HTBI primers amplified the TCR CDR3 region. TCRdb ran MiXCR on the multiplex PCR reads and lists one entry per CDR3 protein. The table shows around 420,000 distinct CDR3 sequences, with roughly an eighth occurring only once. The V end lost 4 bases, the J end lost 1 base, and 6 bases lay between the germline ends. The CDR3 is made up of 13 amino acids. Looked up from germline, CDR1 is SGHTA and CDR2 is FQGNSA. Comments on this clonotype: The antigen is not known.

Among the patients, aged 18 to 65, hyperthyroidism was newly diagnosed and had lasted under 2 months. The study's findings and limits: From stable hyperthyroidism, ophthalmopathy was set apart by a 13 V-J model.

The specimen sequenced was blood. This receptor was obtained from a young woman with Graves' hyperthyroidism. The rearrangement uses TRBV7-2 and TRBJ2-3, with no clear D. The CDR3 DNA sequence: TGTGCCAGCAGCTCGCGTGGCACAGATACGCAGTATTTT. This translates into CASSSRGTDTQYF.